This section outlines one TCR beta chain sequence together with its context. Antigen: not known. The data stem from a study of immune evolution from preneoplasia to lung adenocarcinoma. General study results and limits: Normal lung had the highest top T cell clone frequencies. Normal lung had highest clonality; later lesions appeared denser, more diverse.

Profiling relied on immunoSEQ multiplex PCR, and the TCRdb table lists in-frame clones only, not all of them. This sample has 8,500 to 13,000 clones; about four fifths occur once, and the top ten carry about 1.7%. Premalignant or tumor cells were enriched by macro-dissection after pathologic assessment. Germline CDR1 is MNHEY and CDR2 is SVGAGI. Trimming removed 2 bases at V and 3 bases at J, with 13 bases between. The CDR3 length is 15 residues. The receptor was isolated from a person aged 70 to 85 with lung adenocarcinoma. The chain has TRBV6-5 and TRBJ1-1, with a weak D call TRBD1 (5 bases). Sequenced input: FFPE minimally invasive lung adenocarcinoma tissue. CDR3: CASSYGGITDTEAFF. The CDR3 bases are TGTGCCAGCAGTTACGGGGGGATTACGGACACTGAAGCTTTCTTT.